One T cell receptor (beta chain) is described in this entry. The sample is drawn from a study of T-cell memory formation after mild COVID-19. The germline V and J ends were trimmed by 6 bases and 10 bases, with 18 bases remaining between them. Germline loops: CDR1 SQVTM, CDR2 ANQGSEA. CDR3 length equals 13 residues. TCRdb re-derived calls from the 5' RACE reads in MiXCR, one entry per CDR3 protein. Among fewer than 650,000 distinct CDR3 sequences, about 20% were seen once, and the ten largest hold around 9.2%. The receptor was isolated from an adult woman who had mild COVID-19 (a few samples of this study predate the infection). Cell type and time point are not known. The rearrangement uses TRBV29-1 and TRBJ1-4; no clear D gene. The sequencing sample was made of PBMCs or a T cell subset sorted from them (not recorded which). CDR3 loop: CSVIAEGNPKLFF. In DNA, the CDR3 is TGCAGCGTCATAGCCGAAGGGAATCCAAAACTGTTTTTT. Combining the CDR3 with reference TRBV29-1 and TRBJ1-4 gives the whole variable domain SAVISQKPSRDICQRGTSLTIQCQVDSQVTMMFWYRQQPGQSLTLIATANQGSEATYESGFVIDKFPISRPNLTFSTLTVSNMSPEDSSIYLCSVIAEGNPKLFFGSGTQLSVL.